This T cell receptor (beta chain) emerged from a study of T cells in tuberculosis. As to time point: new active TB diagnosis, blood taken before or within 7 days of starting treatment. CDR1 and CDR2 from the germline V gene are MNHNS and SASEGT. The CDR3 extends over 15 amino acids. Trimming at V came to 2 bases and at J to 4 bases, leaving 4 bases not matched to a gene. The table came from immunoSEQ multiplex PCR; TCRdb's copy has only in-frame clones and leaves some out. Altogether approximately 35,000 clones are present, about 91% being singletons, with the ten largest covering roughly 6.4%. This clonotype was obtained from an adult with tuberculosis. Some clones in this sample may be carry-over from other donors' samples. The specimen was PBMCs, collected at tuberculosis diagnosis. The gene calls are TRBV6-1 and TRBJ1-5, with 8 bases that match TRBD1. The CDR3 reads CASSETTGVNQPQHF. The CDR3 coding sequence is TGTGCCAGCAGTGAAACGACAGGGGTTAATCAGCCCCAGCATTTT.